This TCR beta chain stems from a study of Graves' ophthalmopathy and Graves' hyperthyroidism. At the level of the study: No treatment had been given when peripheral blood was collected at initial diagnosis.

Germline loops: CDR1 KGHDR, CDR2 SFDVKD. This CDR3 spans 13 amino acids. After removal of 6 bases from V and 8 bases from J, the junction contained 6 bases not matched to a gene. As the template, RNA transcripts were used to amplify TCR beta CDR3 regions. HTBI primers primed a first-round RT-PCR, and a second-round multiplex PCR followed. TCRdb itself ran the multiplex PCR reads through MiXCR, one entry per CDR3 protein. This table has a few hundred thousand distinct CDR3 sequences, roughly 15% appearing once. Findings and caveats of the study: Most expanded thyroid clonotypes above 0.001 frequency also appeared in blood.

Additional autoimmune diseases, uncontrolled infections, pregnancy or lactation disqualified patients. The source of the PBMCs was 10 ml of fresh peripheral blood. The table lists this clonotype with a count of one. What it recognizes is unknown. This receptor was identified in an adult man with Graves' ophthalmopathy. The chain couples TRBV24-1 to TRBJ1-1, with 9 nucleotides matching TRBD1. Source material: peripheral blood. The DNA for the CDR3 is TGTGCCACCAGTTCCGGGACAGGGTTGGAAGCTTTCTTT. Protein product: CATSSGTGLEAFF.